This note documents a single TCR beta chain sequence. Data came from immunoSEQ multiplex PCR; TCRdb stores just in-frame clones and leaves some out. The sample gives over 100,000 clones, about 90% of which show up once; 2% to 2.5% is in the top ten. The sample comes from a study of control samples from healthy donors and cancer patients. The sample consisted of blood. This sequence originates from a woman in her late teens or twenties in good health.

The CDR3 region has the DNA TGTGCCACCGCGGGGGGAAGCGGCAACTATGGCTACACCTTC. This codes for CATAGGSGNYGYTF. This rearrangement joins TRBV15 to TRBJ1-2; tentative D call: TRBD1 (5 bases). Trimming removed 8 bases at V and 2 bases at J, with 15 bases between. The V gene's germline CDR1 is LNHNV and CDR2 YYDKDF (reference sequence). The CDR3 is made up of 14 amino acids.